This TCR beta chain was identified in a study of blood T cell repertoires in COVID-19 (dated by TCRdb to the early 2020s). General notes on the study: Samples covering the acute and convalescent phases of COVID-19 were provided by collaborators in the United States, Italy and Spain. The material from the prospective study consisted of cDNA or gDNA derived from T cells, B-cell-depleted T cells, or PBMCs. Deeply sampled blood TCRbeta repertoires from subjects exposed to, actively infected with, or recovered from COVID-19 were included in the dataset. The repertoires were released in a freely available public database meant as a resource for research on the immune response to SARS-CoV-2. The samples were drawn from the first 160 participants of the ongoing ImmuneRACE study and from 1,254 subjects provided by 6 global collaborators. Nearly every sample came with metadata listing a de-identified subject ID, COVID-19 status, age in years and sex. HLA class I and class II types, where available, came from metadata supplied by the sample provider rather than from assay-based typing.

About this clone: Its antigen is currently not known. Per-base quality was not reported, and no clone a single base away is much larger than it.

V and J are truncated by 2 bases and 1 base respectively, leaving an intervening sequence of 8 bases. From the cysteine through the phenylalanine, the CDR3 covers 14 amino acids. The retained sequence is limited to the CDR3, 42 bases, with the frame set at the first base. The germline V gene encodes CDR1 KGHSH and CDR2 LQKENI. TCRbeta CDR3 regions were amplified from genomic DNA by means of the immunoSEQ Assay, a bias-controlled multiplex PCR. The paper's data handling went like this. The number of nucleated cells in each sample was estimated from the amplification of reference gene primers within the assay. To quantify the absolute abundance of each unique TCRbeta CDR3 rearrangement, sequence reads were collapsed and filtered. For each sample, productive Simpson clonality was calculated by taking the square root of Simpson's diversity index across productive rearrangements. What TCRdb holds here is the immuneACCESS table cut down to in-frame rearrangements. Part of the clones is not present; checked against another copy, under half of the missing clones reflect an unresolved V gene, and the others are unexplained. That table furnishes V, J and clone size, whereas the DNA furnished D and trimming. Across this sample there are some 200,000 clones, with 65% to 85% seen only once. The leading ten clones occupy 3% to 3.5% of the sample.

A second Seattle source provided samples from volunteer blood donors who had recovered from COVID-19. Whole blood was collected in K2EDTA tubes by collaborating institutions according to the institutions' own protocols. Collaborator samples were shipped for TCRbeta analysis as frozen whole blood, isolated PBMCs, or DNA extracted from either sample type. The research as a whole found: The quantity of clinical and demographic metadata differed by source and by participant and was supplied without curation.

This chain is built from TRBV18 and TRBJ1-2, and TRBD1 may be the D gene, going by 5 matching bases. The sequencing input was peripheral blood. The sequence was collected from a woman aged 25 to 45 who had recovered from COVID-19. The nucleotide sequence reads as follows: TGTGCCAGCTCACCAGCGGGGGTTAACTATGGCTACACCTTC. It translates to CASSPAGVNYGYTF.